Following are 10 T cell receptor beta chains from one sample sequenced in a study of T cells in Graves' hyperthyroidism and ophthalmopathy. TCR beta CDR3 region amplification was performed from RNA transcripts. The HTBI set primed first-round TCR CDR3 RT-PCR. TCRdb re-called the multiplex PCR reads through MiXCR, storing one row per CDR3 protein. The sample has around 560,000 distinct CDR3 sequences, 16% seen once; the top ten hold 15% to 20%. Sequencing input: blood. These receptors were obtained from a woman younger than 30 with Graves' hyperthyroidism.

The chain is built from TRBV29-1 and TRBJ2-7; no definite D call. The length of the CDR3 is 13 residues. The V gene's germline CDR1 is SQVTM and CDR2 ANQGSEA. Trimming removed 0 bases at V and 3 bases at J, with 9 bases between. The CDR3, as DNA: TGCAGCGTTGAAGACAACGACGGCTACGAGCAGTACTTC. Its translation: CSVEDNDGYEQYF.

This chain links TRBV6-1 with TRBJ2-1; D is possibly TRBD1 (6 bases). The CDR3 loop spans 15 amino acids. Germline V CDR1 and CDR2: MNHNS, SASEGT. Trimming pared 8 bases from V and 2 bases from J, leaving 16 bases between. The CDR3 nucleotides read TGTGCCAGCGAGATGGGGGCCCGAACCTACAATGAGCAGTTCTTC. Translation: CASEMGARTYNEQFF.

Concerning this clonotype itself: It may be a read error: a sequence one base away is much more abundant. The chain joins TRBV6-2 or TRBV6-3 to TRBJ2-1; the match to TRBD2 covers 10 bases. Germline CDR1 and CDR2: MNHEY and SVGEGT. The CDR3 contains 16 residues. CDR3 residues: CASSSAGGRSNNEQFF. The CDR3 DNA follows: TGTGCCAGCAGCTCAGCGGGGGGGCGCTCCAACAATGAGCAGTTCTTC.

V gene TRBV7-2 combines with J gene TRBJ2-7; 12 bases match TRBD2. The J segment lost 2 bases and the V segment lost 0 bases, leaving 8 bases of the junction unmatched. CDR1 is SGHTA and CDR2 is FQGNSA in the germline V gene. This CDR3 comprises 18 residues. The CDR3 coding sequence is TGTGCCAGCAGCTTAGCGCGGTTGACTAGCGGGAGCCCCTACGAGCAGTACTTC. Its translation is CASSLARLTSGSPYEQYF.

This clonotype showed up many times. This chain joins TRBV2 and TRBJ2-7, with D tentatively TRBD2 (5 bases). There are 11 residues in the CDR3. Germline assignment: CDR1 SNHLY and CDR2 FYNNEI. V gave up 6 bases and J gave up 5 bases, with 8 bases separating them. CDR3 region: CASRSGNEQYF. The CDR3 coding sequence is TGTGCCAGCAGGTCGGGGAACGAGCAGTACTTC.

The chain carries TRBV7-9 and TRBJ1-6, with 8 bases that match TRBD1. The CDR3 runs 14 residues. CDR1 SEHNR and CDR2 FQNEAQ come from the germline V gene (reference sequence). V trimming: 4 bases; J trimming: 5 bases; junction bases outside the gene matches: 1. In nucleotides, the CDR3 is TGTGCCAGCAGCTGGACAGGGAATAATTCACCCCTCCACTTT. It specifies CASSWTGNNSPLHF.

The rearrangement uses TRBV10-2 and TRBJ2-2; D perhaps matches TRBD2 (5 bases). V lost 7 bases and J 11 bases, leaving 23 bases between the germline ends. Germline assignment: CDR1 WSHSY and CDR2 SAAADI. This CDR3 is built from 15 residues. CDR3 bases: TGCGCCAGCACCGATCCCGGGGTACACCGGGGAGAGCTGTTTTTT. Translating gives CASTDPGVHRGELFF.

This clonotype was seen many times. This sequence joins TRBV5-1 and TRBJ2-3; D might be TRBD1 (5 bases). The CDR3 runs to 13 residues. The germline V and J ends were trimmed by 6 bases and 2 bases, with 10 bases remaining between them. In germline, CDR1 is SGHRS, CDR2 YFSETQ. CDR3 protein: CASKGPATDTQYF. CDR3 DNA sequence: TGCGCCAGCAAGGGGCCTGCCACAGATACGCAGTATTTT.

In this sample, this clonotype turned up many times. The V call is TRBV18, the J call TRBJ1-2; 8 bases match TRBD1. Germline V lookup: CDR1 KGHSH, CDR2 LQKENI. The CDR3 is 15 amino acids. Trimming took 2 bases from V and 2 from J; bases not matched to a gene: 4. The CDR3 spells CASSPGTGLNYGYTF. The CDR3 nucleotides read TGTGCCAGCTCACCAGGGACAGGACTAAACTATGGCTACACCTTC.

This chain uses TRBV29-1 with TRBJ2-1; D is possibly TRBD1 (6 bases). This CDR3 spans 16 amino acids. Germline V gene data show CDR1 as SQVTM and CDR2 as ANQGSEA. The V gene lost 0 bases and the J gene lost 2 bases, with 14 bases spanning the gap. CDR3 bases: TGCAGCGTTGAAGATCCCCACAGGGTTACCTACAATGAGCAGTTCTTC. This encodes CSVEDPHRVTYNEQFF.